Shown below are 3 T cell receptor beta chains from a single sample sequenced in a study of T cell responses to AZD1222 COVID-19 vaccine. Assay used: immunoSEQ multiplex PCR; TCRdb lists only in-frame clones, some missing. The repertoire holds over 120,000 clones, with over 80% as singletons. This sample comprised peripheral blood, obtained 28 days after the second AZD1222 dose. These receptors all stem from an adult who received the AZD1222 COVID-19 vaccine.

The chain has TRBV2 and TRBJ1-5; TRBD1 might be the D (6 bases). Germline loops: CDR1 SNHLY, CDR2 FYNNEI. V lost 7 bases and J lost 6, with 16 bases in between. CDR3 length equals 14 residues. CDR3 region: CASNVQGPGQPQHF. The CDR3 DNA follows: TGTGCCAGCAATGTACAGGGACCAGGTCAGCCCCAGCATTTT.

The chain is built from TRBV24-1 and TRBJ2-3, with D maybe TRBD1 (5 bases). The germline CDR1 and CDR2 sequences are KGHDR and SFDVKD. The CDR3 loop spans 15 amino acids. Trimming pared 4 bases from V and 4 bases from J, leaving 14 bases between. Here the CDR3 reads CATSESGRVPDTQYF. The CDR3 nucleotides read TGTGCCACCAGTGAATCGGGCAGGGTCCCAGATACGCAGTATTTT.

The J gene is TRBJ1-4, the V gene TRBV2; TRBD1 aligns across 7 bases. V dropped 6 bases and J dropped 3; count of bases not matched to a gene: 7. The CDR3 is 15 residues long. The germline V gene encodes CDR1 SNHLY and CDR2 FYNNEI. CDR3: CASRDTGTANEKLFF. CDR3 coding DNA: TGTGCCAGCAGAGATACCGGGACAGCTAATGAAAAACTGTTTTTT. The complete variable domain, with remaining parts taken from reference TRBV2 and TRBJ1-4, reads EPEVTQTPSHQVTQMGQEVILRCVPISNHLYFYWYRQILGQKVEFLVSFYNNEISEKSEIFDDQFSVERPDGSNFTLKIRSTKLEDSAMYFCASRDTGTANEKLFFGSGTQLSVL.